The 27 T cell receptor beta chains below were found in one sample sequenced in a study of cytomegalovirus exposure and HLA in healthy donors. Primers for the PCR totalled 60 Vbeta and 13 Jbeta. The repertoire was sequenced with immunoSEQ multiplex PCR; TCRdb's copy has only in-frame clones and lacks some. The data contain approximately 150,000 clones, over 75% of them singletons. Sequencing was done on a sample of PBMCs. The receptor set was obtained from a man aged 30 to 39 in good health and CMV-seropositive.

This rearrangement joins TRBV18 to TRBJ1-1, with unresolved D. CDR3 length equals 14 residues. Germline CDR1 is KGHSH and CDR2 is LQKENI. V gave up 3 bases and J gave up 5 bases, with 13 bases separating them. The chain's CDR3 is CASSPSTRRTEAFF. DNA of the CDR3: TGTGCCAGCTCACCGTCGACACGGAGGACTGAAGCTTTCTTT.

The chain links TRBV28 to TRBJ2-5; TRBD2 aligns across 8 bases. The J call could be wrong; TRBJ2-7 is a better fit for the DNA end. The CDR3 runs to 14 residues. CDR1 and CDR2 (germline): MDHEN, SYDVKM. Here the CDR3 reads CASYREGRAYEQYF. The CDR3 region has the DNA TGTGCCAGCTATCGGGAGGGAAGGGCCTACGAGCAGTACTTC.

The chain recombines TRBV15 with TRBJ2-1, with 11 bases fitting TRBD2. J lost 8 bases, V lost 5 bases, and 11 bases had no gene match. Germline V lookup: CDR1 LNHNV, CDR2 YYDKDF (reference sequence). The CDR3 runs 16 residues. The CDR3 reads CATSSTVAGGGDEQFF. In DNA form, the CDR3 reads TGTGCCACCAGCTCTACGGTAGCGGGAGGGGGGGATGAGCAGTTCTTC. Filled out from reference TRBV15 and TRBJ2-1, the complete variable domain reads DAMVIQNPRYQVTQFGKPVTLSCSQTLNHNVMYWYQQKSSQAPKLLFHYYDKDFNNEADTPDNFQSRRPNTSFCFLDIRSPGLGDTAMYLCATSSTVAGGGDEQFFGPGTRLTVL.

The rearrangement links TRBV7-8 to TRBJ2-2; 14 positions match TRBD2. The germline V gene encodes CDR1 SGHVS and CDR2 FQNEAQ. V lost 5 bases, J lost 7 bases, and 6 bases stayed unmatched. This CDR3 contains 16 residues. This CDR3 reads CASSRGGLAGVGELFF. CDR3 bases: TGTGCCAGCAGCCGGGGGGGACTAGCGGGGGTCGGGGAGCTGTTTTTT.

This chain connects TRBV19 to TRBJ1-5, with D possibly TRBD1 on 6 matching bases. V was trimmed by 5 bases and J by 4 bases, leaving 12 bases between them. CDR1 LNHDA and CDR2 SQIVND come from the germline V gene (reference sequence). The CDR3 runs 14 residues. CDR3 amino acids: CASSRQATNQPQHF. CDR3 bases: TGTGCCAGTAGTCGACAGGCTACTAATCAGCCCCAGCATTTT.

The chain couples TRBV4-3 to TRBJ1-1; D may be TRBD1 (5 bases). The CDR3 loop spans 14 amino acids. The germline V gene has CDR1 LGHNA and CDR2 YSLEER. Trimming took off 0 bases at V and 4 bases at J, with 9 bases between the two ends. CDR3 in DNA: TGCGCCAGCAGCCAAGACGGGGGGATCACTGAAGCTTTCTTT. Translation gives CASSQDGGITEAFF.

This clone was counted a single time. The rearrangement uses TRBV28 and TRBJ2-7; 7 nucleotides line up with TRBD2. CDR1 and CDR2 (germline): MDHEN, SYDVKM. This CDR3 region has 12 residues. The junction had 1 base not matched to a gene; V was cut back by 5 bases and J by 3 bases. DNA for the CDR3: TGTGCCAGCAGTACTAGCGTCTACGAGCAGTACTTC. It specifies CASSTSVYEQYF.

The rearrangement links TRBV2 to TRBJ1-5; 7 positions agree with TRBD1. Germline CDR1 and CDR2: SNHLY and FYNNEI. The CDR3 length is 14 residues. The V and J ends lost 6 bases and 6 bases, in that order; junction bases with no gene match: 8. The chain's CDR3 is CASSHDRVGQPQHF. As DNA, the CDR3 is TGTGCCAGCAGCCACGACAGGGTGGGTCAGCCCCAGCATTTT.

The chain joins TRBV18 to TRBJ1-1; maybe TRBD1 (6 bases). The V end lost 9 bases, the J end lost 4 bases, and 15 bases lay between the germline ends. The CDR3 has 13 amino acids. CDR1 is KGHSH and CDR2 is LQKENI in the germline V gene. DNA for the CDR3: TGTGCCAGAGTGACAGGACCTAGCACTGAAGCTTTCTTT. As protein: CARVTGPSTEAFF.

This chain links TRBV5-1 with TRBJ1-1; 7 bases fit TRBD1. V trimming: 4 bases; J trimming: 6 bases; junction bases outside the gene matches: 9. This CDR3 has 14 residues. Germline-derived CDR1 and CDR2 are SGHRS and YFSETQ. The CDR3 DNA reads as TGCGCCAGCAGCGCGGGTGACAGGGTGTCTGAAGCTTTCTTT. The encoded protein is CASSAGDRVSEAFF. Using reference TRBV5-1 and TRBJ1-1 for the parts outside the CDR3, the full variable domain is KAGVTQTPRYLIKTRGQQVTLSCSPISGHRSVSWYQQTPGQGLQFLFEYFSETQRNKGNFPGRFSGRQFSNSRSEMNVSTLELGDSALYLCASSAGDRVSEAFFGQGTRLTVV.

The rearrangement links TRBV10-1 to TRBJ2-5, with D tentatively TRBD1 (5 bases). The J call is in doubt because the DNA end fits TRBJ2-7 better. The CDR3 totals 13 residues. Germline CDR1 reads WNHNN; CDR2 reads SYGVQD (reference sequence). The DNA for the CDR3 is TGCGCCAGCCTGGGGCAGGGATCCTACGAGCAGTACTTC. It encodes CASLGQGSYEQYF.

The rearrangement joins TRBV28 to TRBJ1-1; D is unclear. Per germline, CDR1 MDHEN and CDR2 SYDVKM. V lost 7 bases to trimming and J lost 5 bases, with 14 bases between them. The CDR3 runs 13 residues. The CDR3 reads CASTFSRETEAFF. DNA for the CDR3: TGTGCCAGCACCTTCTCTCGGGAGACTGAAGCTTTCTTT.

V usage is TRBV9 and J usage is TRBJ2-3; D is unclear. V was pared by 0 bases and J by 2 bases, with 10 bases between. This CDR3 has 15 amino acids. Germline-derived CDR1 and CDR2 are SGDLS and YYNGEE. Here the CDR3 reads CASSVAPVSTDTQYF. The CDR3 nucleotides are TGTGCCAGCAGCGTAGCTCCCGTATCCACAGATACGCAGTATTTT.

In its sample, this clone was seen a few times. The chain couples TRBV9 to TRBJ2-7; 9 nucleotides match TRBD1. V lost 4 bases and J lost 7; bases outside the gene matches: 12. This CDR3 comprises 15 residues. Germline V gene data show CDR1 as SGDLS and CDR2 as YYNGEE. CDR3: CASSPSPGQGTEQYF. The CDR3 coding sequence is TGTGCCAGCAGCCCCAGCCCGGGACAGGGTACGGAGCAGTACTTC.

The chain employs TRBV4-1 and TRBJ1-5; TRBD1 matches 8 bases. Looked up from germline, CDR1 is MGHRA and CDR2 is YSYEKL. Losses at the gene ends were 1 base for V and 5 bases for J; bases not matched to a gene: 7. This CDR3 contains 16 residues. The chain's CDR3 is CASSQGTGSLHQPQHF. CDR3 nucleotides: TGCGCCAGCAGCCAAGGGACAGGGAGTCTACATCAGCCCCAGCATTTT.

J is TRBJ2-5 and V is TRBV28, with a weak D call TRBD1 (5 bases). CDR1 is MDHEN, CDR2 SYDVKM, per germline. V was pared by 2 bases and J by 3 bases, with 10 bases between. The CDR3 covers 14 residues. The CDR3 nucleotides read TGTGCCAGCAGTTTACCCGACAGAAAAGAGACCCAGTACTTC. This translates into CASSLPDRKETQYF. Full variable domain (outside the CDR3, taken from reference TRBV28 and TRBJ2-5): DVKVTQSSRYLVKRTGEKVFLECVQDMDHENMFWYRQDPGLGLRLIYFSYDVKMKEKGDIPEGYSVSREKKERFSLILESASTNQTSMYLCASSLPDRKETQYFGPGTRLLVL.

The genes are TRBV28 and TRBJ2-3; 8 bases are shared with TRBD2. After removal of 3 bases from V and 0 bases from J, the junction contained 11 bases not matched to a gene. The V gene's germline CDR1 is MDHEN and CDR2 SYDVKM. This CDR3 region has 18 residues. Written as DNA, the CDR3 is TGTGCCAGCAGTTTGATTCTAGCGGGTGTTACTAGCACAGATACGCAGTATTTT. It specifies CASSLILAGVTSTDTQYF. The full variable domain, in which reference TRBV28 and TRBJ2-3 provide the parts outside the CDR3, is DVKVTQSSRYLVKRTGEKVFLECVQDMDHENMFWYRQDPGLGLRLIYFSYDVKMKEKGDIPEGYSVSREKKERFSLILESASTNQTSMYLCASSLILAGVTSTDTQYFGPGTRLTVL.

This sequence joins TRBV5-6 and TRBJ2-7; D is unclear. The V gene's germline CDR1 is SGHDT and CDR2 YYEEEE. The length of the CDR3 is 13 residues. Trimming cost V 0 bases and J 2 bases, with 6 bases left between them. CDR3 protein: CASSLAVTYEQYF. The CDR3, as DNA: TGTGCCAGCAGCTTGGCAGTTACCTACGAGCAGTACTTC.

The V gene is TRBV5-6, the J gene TRBJ2-2, with a tentative D call TRBD1 (6 bases). The germline V gene has CDR1 SGHDT and CDR2 YYEEEE. The V and J ends lost 0 bases and 6 bases respectively, with 12 bases between them. The CDR3 length is 15 residues. CDR3 in DNA: TGTGCCAGCAGCTTGGACCTAGCAGGGGCCGGGGAGCTGTTTTTT. This translates into CASSLDLAGAGELFF.

As DNA, the CDR3 is TGCAGCGTCCGATCGACAGGCTCAACTGAAGCTTTCTTT. Translation gives CSVRSTGSTEAFF. The J gene is TRBJ1-1, the V gene TRBV29-1; a possible D gene is TRBD1 (6 bases). Trimming pared 6 bases from V and 5 bases from J, leaving 16 bases between. Germline assignment: CDR1 SQVTM and CDR2 ANQGSEA. This CDR3 region has 13 residues.

This sequence joins TRBV28 and TRBJ2-7, with a weak D call TRBD2 (5 bases). The CDR3 spans 15 residues. Germline lookup yields CDR1 MDHEN and CDR2 SYDVKM. Trimming removed 2 bases at V and 0 bases at J, with 11 bases between. CDR3 residues: CASSLVSERSYEQYF. The CDR3 DNA is TGTGCCAGCAGTTTAGTTAGCGAGCGCTCCTACGAGCAGTACTTC. Using reference TRBV28 and TRBJ2-7 for the parts outside the CDR3, the full variable domain is DVKVTQSSRYLVKRTGEKVFLECVQDMDHENMFWYRQDPGLGLRLIYFSYDVKMKEKGDIPEGYSVSREKKERFSLILESASTNQTSMYLCASSLVSERSYEQYFGPGTRLTVT.

Concerning this clone: One end of the junction fails to match germline, which may point to a read error. The chain is built from TRBV28 and TRBJ1-5; D possibly corresponds to TRBD1 (6 bases). This CDR3 is built from 16 residues. Germline CDR1 is MDHEN and CDR2 is SYDVKM. In DNA form, the CDR3 reads TGTGCCAGCAGTTTATGGATCCGGGACACCAATCGGCCCCAGCATTTT. Its translation: CASSLWIRDTNRPQHF.

The chain links TRBV28 to TRBJ1-1; a possible D gene is TRBD1 (5 bases). In germline, CDR1 is MDHEN, CDR2 SYDVKM. V lost 7 bases, J lost 12 bases, and 18 bases lay in between. The CDR3 loop spans 12 amino acids. The CDR3 DNA is TGTGCCAGCATGACAGTAGAATTAGGATCTTTCTTT. It specifies CASMTVELGSFF.

In DNA form, the CDR3 reads TGTGCCAGCAGTTCCCGGGTCGTTCAGCCCCAGCATTTT. This sequence encodes CASSSRVVQPQHF. The chain is built from TRBV28 and TRBJ1-5; D gene unclear. CDR1 and CDR2 from the germline V gene are MDHEN and SYDVKM. The V and J ends lost 4 bases and 6 bases respectively, with 10 bases between them. The CDR3 is 13 amino acids.

The V gene is TRBV6-5, the J gene TRBJ2-1, with 9 bases fitting TRBD2. Trimming at V came to 0 bases and at J to 9 bases, leaving 9 bases not matched to a gene. The CDR3 loop spans 16 amino acids. Germline V CDR1 and CDR2: MNHEY, SVGAGI. The DNA of the CDR3 is TGTGCCAGCAGTTACTCGGGCGGGGGGGCCTCAAGTGAGCAGTTCTTC. Translating it yields CASSYSGGGASSEQFF.

V gene TRBV27 combines with J gene TRBJ2-2; D unclear. The CDR3 runs to 11 residues. Trimming took 6 bases from V and 7 from J, leaving 6 bases between them. CDR1 and CDR2 (germline): MNHEY, SMNVEV (reference sequence). Here the CDR3 reads CASRFLGELFF. For the CDR3, the DNA is TGTGCCAGCAGATTTCTCGGGGAGCTGTTTTTT.

V is TRBV7-9 and J is TRBJ2-2; perhaps TRBD1 as D (7 bases). From germline, CDR1 is SEHNR and CDR2 FQNEAQ (reference sequence). The CDR3 has 19 residues. Trimming shortened V by 1 base and J by 1 base, and 19 bases separated the two germline ends. This CDR3 is CASSLVSYRGGGNTGELFF. The CDR3 DNA reads as TGTGCCAGCAGCTTAGTCTCTTACAGGGGAGGAGGGAACACCGGGGAGCTGTTTTTT.